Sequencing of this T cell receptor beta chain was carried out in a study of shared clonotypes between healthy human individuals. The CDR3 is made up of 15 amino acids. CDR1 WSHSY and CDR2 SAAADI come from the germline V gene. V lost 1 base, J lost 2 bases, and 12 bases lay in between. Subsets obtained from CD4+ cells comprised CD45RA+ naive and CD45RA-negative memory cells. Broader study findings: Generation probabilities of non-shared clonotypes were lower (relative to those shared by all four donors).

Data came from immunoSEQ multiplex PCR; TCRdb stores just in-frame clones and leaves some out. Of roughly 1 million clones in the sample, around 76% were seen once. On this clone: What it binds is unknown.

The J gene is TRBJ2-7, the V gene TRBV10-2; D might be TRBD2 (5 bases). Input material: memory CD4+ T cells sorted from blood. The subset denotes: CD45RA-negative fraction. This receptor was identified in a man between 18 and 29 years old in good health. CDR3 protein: CASSEYISATYEQYF. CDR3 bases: TGCGCCAGCAGTGAGTATATTAGCGCAACCTACGAGCAGTACTTC.